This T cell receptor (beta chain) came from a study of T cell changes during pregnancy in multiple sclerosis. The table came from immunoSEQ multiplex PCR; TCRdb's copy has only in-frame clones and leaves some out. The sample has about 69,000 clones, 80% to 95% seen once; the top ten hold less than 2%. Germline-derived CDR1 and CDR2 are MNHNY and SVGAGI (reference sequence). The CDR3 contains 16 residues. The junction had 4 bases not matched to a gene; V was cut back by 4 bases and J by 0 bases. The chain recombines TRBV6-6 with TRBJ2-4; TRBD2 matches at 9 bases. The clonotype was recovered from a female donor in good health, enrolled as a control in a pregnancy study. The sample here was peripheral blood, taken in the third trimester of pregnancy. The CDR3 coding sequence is TGTGCCAGCAGTTTAGCGGGGGTCGTAGCCAAAAACATTCAGTACTTC. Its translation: CASSLAGVVAKNIQYF.